The 4 T cell receptor beta chains below come from one sample, sequenced in a study of cytomegalovirus exposure and HLA in healthy donors. The PCR contained 60 Vbeta and 13 Jbeta primers. Clones were read by immunoSEQ multiplex PCR, and TCRdb kept only the in-frame ones, dropping some. The sample has 180,000 or so clones; about 75% are singletons. Specimen: PBMCs. All receptors come from a man aged 45 to 65 in good health and CMV-seropositive.

J is TRBJ2-2 and V is TRBV5-1; 15 bases line up with TRBD2. V trimming: 3 bases; J trimming: 4 bases; junction bases outside the gene matches: 4. CDR1 and CDR2 from the germline V gene are SGHRS and YFSETQ. The CDR3 length is 17 residues. The chain's CDR3 is CASSSGLAGGLTGELFF. CDR3 sequence (DNA): TGCGCCAGCAGCTCAGGACTAGCGGGGGGGCTCACCGGGGAGCTGTTTTTT.

The rearrangement joins TRBV6-5 to TRBJ2-1; 9 bases fit TRBD1. The V segment lost 6 bases and the J segment 2 bases; nucleotides outside the gene matches: 5. CDR1 and CDR2 from the germline V gene are MNHEY and SVGAGI. The CDR3 loop spans 15 amino acids. The CDR3 region has the DNA TGTGCCAGCAGCCCCGGGACAGGGACCTACAATGAGCAGTTCTTC. Encoded protein: CASSPGTGTYNEQFF.

The chain uses TRBV5-6 and TRBJ1-3; no reliable D call. Germline values: CDR1 SGHDT, CDR2 YYEEEE. The length of the CDR3 is 14 residues. V lost 4 bases and J lost 2, with 10 bases in between. CDR3 region: CASSHGEAGNTIYF. The CDR3, as DNA: TGTGCCAGCAGCCACGGGGAGGCTGGAAACACCATATATTTT.

The chain employs TRBV19 and TRBJ2-3, with 14 nucleotides matching TRBD2. Germline loops: CDR1 LNHDA, CDR2 SQIVND (reference sequence). The CDR3 totals 19 residues. V lost 5 bases and J lost 0; bases outside the gene matches: 10. CDR3 nucleotides: TGTGCCAGTAGTCAGACTAGCGGGGGGGCCTGGTTGAGCACAGATACGCAGTATTTT. Translating it yields CASSQTSGGAWLSTDTQYF. Together with reference TRBV19 and TRBJ2-3, the CDR3 gives the full variable domain: DGGITQSPKYLFRKEGQNVTLSCEQNLNHDAMYWYRQDPGQGLRLIYYSQIVNDFQKGDIAEGYSVSREKKESFPLTVTSAQKNPTAFYLCASSQTSGGAWLSTDTQYFGPGTRLTVL.